The sequence of this TCR beta chain was determined in a study of blood T cell repertoires in COVID-19. There are 16 residues in the CDR3. Trimming pared 5 bases from V and 0 bases from J, leaving 13 bases between. CDR1 SGHAT and CDR2 FQDESV come from the germline V gene (reference sequence). Individuals drawn from around 24 US areas were roughly 18 to 89 years old. In assigning cohorts, the study relied on participant-reported clinical history. This clone was recorded only once. Sequenced by immunoSEQ multiplex PCR; TCRdb stores in-frame clones only, minus some. The table records 360,000 or so clones, 83% of them present only once.

The receptor comes from a woman in her 50s who had recovered from COVID-19. The V call is TRBV11-1, the J call TRBJ2-2; TRBD1 is a possible D gene (6 bases). The source material was PBMCs or T cells enriched from blood (not recorded which). The CDR3, as DNA: TGTGCCAGCAGCCTAACGGACAGAGCGAACACCGGGGAGCTGTTTTTT. Encoded protein: CASSLTDRANTGELFF.